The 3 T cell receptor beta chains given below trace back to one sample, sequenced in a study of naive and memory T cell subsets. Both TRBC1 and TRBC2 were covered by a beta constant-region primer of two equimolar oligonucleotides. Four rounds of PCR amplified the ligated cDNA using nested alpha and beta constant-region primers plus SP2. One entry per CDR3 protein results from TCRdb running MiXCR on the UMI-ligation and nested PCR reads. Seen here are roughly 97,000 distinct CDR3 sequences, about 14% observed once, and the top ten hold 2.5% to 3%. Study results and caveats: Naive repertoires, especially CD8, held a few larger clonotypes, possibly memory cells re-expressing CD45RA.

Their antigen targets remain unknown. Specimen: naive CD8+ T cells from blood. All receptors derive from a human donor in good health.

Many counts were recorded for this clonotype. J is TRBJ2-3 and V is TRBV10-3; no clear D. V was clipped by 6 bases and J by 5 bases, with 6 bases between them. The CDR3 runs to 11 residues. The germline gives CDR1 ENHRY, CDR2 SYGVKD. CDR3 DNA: TGTGCCATCAGCCGAGGAGATACGCAGTATTTT. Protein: CAISRGDTQYF.

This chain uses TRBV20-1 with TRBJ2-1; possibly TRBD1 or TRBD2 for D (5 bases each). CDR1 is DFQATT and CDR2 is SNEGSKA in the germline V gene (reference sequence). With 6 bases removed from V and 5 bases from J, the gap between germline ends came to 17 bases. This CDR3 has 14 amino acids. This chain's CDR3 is CSATGRSLNNEQFF. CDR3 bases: TGCAGTGCGACGGGACGGTCTCTTAACAATGAGCAGTTCTTC.

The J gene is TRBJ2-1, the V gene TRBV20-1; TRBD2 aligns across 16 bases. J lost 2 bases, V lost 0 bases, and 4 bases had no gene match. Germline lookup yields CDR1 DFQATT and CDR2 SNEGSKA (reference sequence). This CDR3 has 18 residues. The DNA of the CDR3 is TGCAGTGCTAGAGATCCCGGGACTAGCGGGGGGGCCTACAATGAGCAGTTCTTC. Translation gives CSARDPGTSGGAYNEQFF.